Each of the 10 T cell receptor beta chains below was sequenced from the same sample in a study of cytomegalovirus exposure and HLA in healthy donors. The study ran its PCR with 60 Vbeta and 13 Jbeta primers. Repertoires were generated with immunoSEQ multiplex PCR, while TCRdb's copy carries only in-frame clones and drops some. Of under 200,000 clones in the sample, roughly 80% were seen once. The sequencing input was PBMCs. All receptors come from a man between 35 and 55 years old in good health and CMV-seropositive.

This chain links TRBV19 with TRBJ2-6; tentatively, D is TRBD1 (6 bases). The germline V gene has CDR1 LNHDA and CDR2 SQIVND (reference sequence). V lost 4 bases, J lost 0 bases, and 10 bases lay in between. The CDR3 spans 16 residues. CDR3 sequence (DNA): TGTGCCAGTAGTAGGGACACCCTCTCTGGGGCCAACGTCCTGACTTTC. This sequence encodes CASSRDTLSGANVLTF.

The rearrangement links TRBV5-6 to TRBJ2-7; D remains ambiguous. CDR3 length equals 13 residues. Between the trimmed V and J ends, which lost 2 bases and 5 bases, there was a span of 11 bases. CDR1 and CDR2 (germline): SGHDT, YYEEEE. CDR3 in DNA: TGTGCCAGCAGCTTCCGGGTGGCCCACGAGCAGTACTTC. It encodes CASSFRVAHEQYF.

V gene TRBV10-3 combines with J gene TRBJ2-5, with a possible D match to TRBD1 (5 bases). The V gene's germline CDR1 is ENHRY and CDR2 SYGVKD. V was cut by 6 bases and J by 4 bases, with 12 bases left in between. The CDR3 sequence is 13 residues long. This CDR3 reads CAIRTGNSETQYF. The CDR3 DNA sequence: TGTGCCATCAGAACAGGCAATTCAGAGACCCAGTACTTC.

This sequence joins TRBV7-3 and TRBJ1-1; possible D gene TRBD1, 6 bases. This CDR3 has 15 amino acids. V dropped 7 bases and J dropped 1 base, with 16 bases sitting between them. Per germline, CDR1 SGHTA and CDR2 FQGTGA. CDR3 coding DNA: TGTGCCAGCAACTTGGGGCCAGGGGAGAACACTGAAGCTTTCTTT. Translating gives CASNLGPGENTEAFF.

The chain employs TRBV5-4 and TRBJ2-1, with TRBD2 identical over 8 bases. Germline CDR1 SGHNT, CDR2 YYREEE (reference sequence). The CDR3 runs 14 residues. The trim removed 5 bases at V and 7 bases at J, leaving 8 bases unmatched. CDR3 coding DNA: TGTGCCAGCAGGAGTAGCGGGGACCATAATGAGCAGTTCTTC. It translates to CASRSSGDHNEQFF.

The sample holds one count of this clone. The chain employs TRBV12-5 and TRBJ2-1, with D unresolved. Trimming cost V 3 bases and J 10 bases, with 13 bases left between them. This CDR3 region has 13 residues. Germline-derived CDR1 and CDR2 are LGHNT and FRNRAP. Here the CDR3 DNA reads TGTGCTAGTGGTTTATCCACGAATAGCGAGCAGTTCTTC. Translation gives CASGLSTNSEQFF.

The rearrangement links TRBV9 to TRBJ1-1, with D possibly TRBD1 on 6 matching bases. There are 16 residues in the CDR3. Per germline, CDR1 SGDLS and CDR2 YYNGEE. Trimming took off 3 bases at V and 3 bases at J, with 18 bases between the two ends. CDR3: CASSASRKGGDTEAFF. The CDR3 DNA sequence: TGTGCCAGCAGCGCCAGCCGAAAGGGGGGGGACACTGAAGCTTTCTTT.

V usage is TRBV2 and J usage is TRBJ1-5, with D perhaps TRBD1 (6 bases). This CDR3 region has 13 residues. Trimming took 6 bases from V and 4 from J, leaving 10 bases between them. Per the germline V gene, CDR1 is SNHLY and CDR2 is FYNNEI. The CDR3: CASRDGTNQPQHF. The CDR3 DNA reads as TGTGCCAGCAGGGATGGGACAAATCAGCCCCAGCATTTT.

The rearrangement uses TRBV6-5 and TRBJ2-1; 8 nucleotides line up with TRBD2. Germline values: CDR1 MNHEY, CDR2 SVGAGI. The CDR3 sequence is 16 residues long. V gave up 3 bases and J gave up 4 bases; unmatched junction bases: 8. CDR3 sequence reads: CASSYSLRGDYNEQFF. CDR3 bases: TGTGCCAGCAGTTATTCCCTGCGGGGGGATTACAATGAGCAGTTCTTC.

This chain links TRBV5-1 with TRBJ2-7; tentative D call: TRBD2 (5 bases). Germline lookup yields CDR1 SGHRS and CDR2 YFSETQ. CDR3 length equals 13 residues. V was trimmed by 1 base and J by 0 bases, leaving 5 bases between them. CDR3 sequence: CASSLTSSYEQYF. CDR3 DNA: TGCGCCAGCAGCTTGACTAGCTCCTACGAGCAGTACTTC. Combining the CDR3 with reference TRBV5-1 and TRBJ2-7 gives the whole variable domain KAGVTQTPRYLIKTRGQQVTLSCSPISGHRSVSWYQQTPGQGLQFLFEYFSETQRNKGNFPGRFSGRQFSNSRSEMNVSTLELGDSALYLCASSLTSSYEQYFGPGTRLTVT.